Included here is one T cell receptor beta chain sequence, with context. Produced via immunoSEQ multiplex PCR; TCRdb's table is partial and in-frame only. This repertoire shows about 140,000 clones, approximately 84% found once; its top ten account for less than 4%. This sample is drawn from a study of blood T cell repertoires in COVID-19. The V end was cut by 4 bases, the J end by 3 bases, with 5 bases between. The CDR3 sequence is 11 residues long. Germline loops: CDR1 SGHRS, CDR2 YFSETQ. The chain joins TRBV5-1 to TRBJ2-7; D uncertain. The specimen sequenced was PBMCs or T cells enriched from blood (not recorded which). The clonotype was recovered from a woman in her forties or fifties with acute COVID-19. CDR3 coding DNA: TGCGCCAGCAGCCCGGGCTACGAGCAGTACTTC. The encoded protein is CASSPGYEQYF.